One sample yielded the 17 T cell receptor beta chains listed below, sequenced in a study of blood T cell repertoires in COVID-19 (dated by TCRdb to between 2020 and 2021). The library was built by means of the immunoSEQ multiplex PCR assay. TCRdb provides this immuneACCESS table in a form limited to in-frame rearrangements. Some clones are lacking; in checked studies, under half of them reflect an unresolved V gene, and why the rest are absent is not known. The sample data list 75,000 to 100,000 clones, and roughly 90% of these were observed just once. The ten most abundant clones make up 1.5% to 2% of the sample. Material for sequencing was peripheral blood. The receptors were sampled from a man older than 75 with acute or convalescent COVID-19.

The chain is built from TRBV4-1 and TRBJ2-1; perhaps TRBD2 as D (5 bases). Germline CDR1 is MGHRA and CDR2 is YSYEKL. Trimming took off 4 bases at V and 6 bases at J, with 19 bases between the two ends. The CDR3 extends over 16 amino acids. DNA for the CDR3: TGCGCCAGCAGCCTTAACCGAGCAGGAGGTGGCAATGAGCAGTTCTTC. This encodes CASSLNRAGGGNEQFF.

The genes are TRBV7-9 and TRBJ1-1; 8 positions agree with TRBD1. Germline loops: CDR1 SEHNR, CDR2 FQNEAQ (reference sequence). This CDR3 has 14 residues. V shed 5 bases and J 1 base; nucleotides not matched to a gene: 3. CDR3 bases: TGTGCCAGCAGCCCAGGACAGGGGAACACTGAAGCTTTCTTT. Translating gives CASSPGQGNTEAFF.

This chain links TRBV5-1 with TRBJ2-7, with 8 bases matching TRBD2. J was trimmed by 3 bases and V by 4 bases; bases with no gene match: 9. The CDR3 runs to 15 residues. CDR1 is SGHRS, CDR2 YFSETQ, per germline. For the CDR3, the DNA is TGCGCCAGCAGCATTGGACTAGCTACCAACTACGAGCAGTACTTC. Protein: CASSIGLATNYEQYF.

This clone was observed once. The chain employs TRBV5-4 and TRBJ1-4; D possibly corresponds to TRBD1 (5 bases). With 3 bases removed from V and 5 bases from J, the gap between germline ends came to 17 bases. Germline-derived CDR1 and CDR2 are SGHNT and YYREEE (reference sequence). The CDR3 length is 16 residues. For the CDR3, the DNA is TGTGCCAGCAGCTCCGGGGGAAACTCGGCAAATGAAAAACTGTTTTTT. This sequence encodes CASSSGGNSANEKLFF.

This CDR3 is CASSPLVGNTEAFF. DNA of the CDR3: TGTGCCAGCAGCCCTCTAGTCGGGAACACTGAAGCTTTCTTT. This rearrangement joins TRBV9 to TRBJ1-1; D not resolved. Germline V gene sequence: CDR1 SGDLS, CDR2 YYNGEE. This CDR3 is built from 14 residues. V lost 4 bases and J lost 1, with 11 bases in between.

This clone was detected only once. The rearrangement joins TRBV11-3 to TRBJ1-1; D not resolved. V lost 6 bases and J lost 5, with 13 bases in between. The germline gives CDR1 SGHNT, CDR2 YENEEA. CDR3 length: 13 amino acids. For the CDR3, the DNA is TGTGCCAGCAGTCTGGAGGGAGGAACTGAAGCTTTCTTT. It codes for CASSLEGGTEAFF.

The rearrangement links TRBV11-2 to TRBJ2-7; 13 bases agree with TRBD2. The germline V gene encodes CDR1 SGHAT and CDR2 FQNNGV. This CDR3 spans 15 amino acids. Unmatched junction bases numbered 5, after V lost 5 bases and J lost 4 bases. This CDR3 is CASSLGTSGTYEQYF. CDR3 DNA sequence: TGTGCCAGCAGCCTCGGGACTAGCGGGACTTACGAGCAGTACTTC.

V usage is TRBV18 and J usage is TRBJ1-6, with D possibly being TRBD1 (6 bases). The CDR3 totals 16 residues. V dropped 4 bases and J dropped 4 bases, with 14 bases sitting between them. CDR1 is KGHSH and CDR2 is LQKENI in the germline V gene. DNA for the CDR3: TGTGCCAGCTCACTTCAGGGGCCGCCGTATAATTCACCCCTCCACTTT. It yields the protein CASSLQGPPYNSPLHF. Full variable domain (missing parts from reference TRBV18 and TRBJ1-6): NAGVMQNPRHLVRRRGQEARLRCSPMKGHSHVYWYRQLPEEGLKFMVYLQKENIIDESGMPKERFSAEFPKEGPSILRIQQVVRGDSAAYFCASSLQGPPYNSPLHFGNGTRLTVT.

This clone occurred a few times. The chain combines TRBV3-1 (or the pseudogene TRBV3-2) with TRBJ2-1; 15 bases are shared with TRBD2. V dropped 4 bases and J dropped 6; count of bases not matched to a gene: 4. This CDR3 contains 16 residues. Germline V lookup: CDR1 LGHDT, CDR2 YNNKEL (reference sequence). This CDR3 reads CASSLQGLAGGNEQFF. The CDR3 DNA reads TGTGCCAGCAGCCTCCAGGGACTAGCGGGAGGCAATGAGCAGTTCTTC.

The genes are TRBV15 and TRBJ2-1; D is unclear. The CDR3 totals 13 residues. Looked up from germline, CDR1 is LNHNV and CDR2 is YYDKDF (reference sequence). V was shortened by 5 bases and J by 5 bases, with 10 bases between the two germline ends. In DNA form, the CDR3 reads TGTGCCACCAGCTCCCCCTTAAACAATGAGCAGTTCTTC. It yields the protein CATSSPLNNEQFF.

The chain carries TRBV6-5 and TRBJ2-7; unclear D gene. CDR1 is MNHEY, CDR2 SVGAGI, per germline. V lost 0 bases, J lost 2 bases, and 8 bases lay in between. This CDR3 comprises 14 residues. This CDR3 reads CASSYSGPTYEQYF. The CDR3 DNA reads as TGTGCCAGCAGTTACTCGGGCCCTACCTACGAGCAGTACTTC.

The chain couples TRBV19 to TRBJ2-2; TRBD1 matches 7 bases. The CDR3 contains 15 residues. V gave up 5 bases and J gave up 4 bases; unmatched junction bases: 7. CDR1 LNHDA and CDR2 SQIVND come from the germline V gene (reference sequence). CDR3 protein: CASSSGGRSTGELFF. The CDR3, as DNA: TGTGCCAGTAGTTCAGGGGGACGGAGCACCGGGGAGCTGTTTTTT.

The chain is built from TRBV18 and TRBJ2-1; D unresolved. The germline V and J ends were trimmed by 2 bases and 9 bases, with 11 bases remaining between them. This CDR3 region has 13 residues. Per the germline V gene, CDR1 is KGHSH and CDR2 is LQKENI. As DNA, the CDR3 is TGTGCCAGCTCACCATCCCGCCTCGGTGAGCAGTTCTTC. Translating gives CASSPSRLGEQFF. Combining the CDR3 with reference TRBV18 and TRBJ2-1 gives the whole variable domain NAGVMQNPRHLVRRRGQEARLRCSPMKGHSHVYWYRQLPEEGLKFMVYLQKENIIDESGMPKERFSAEFPKEGPSILRIQQVVRGDSAAYFCASSPSRLGEQFFGPGTRLTVL.

The chain recombines TRBV11-2 with TRBJ2-1, with 13 positions matching TRBD2. Germline CDR1 reads SGHAT; CDR2 reads FQNNGV. Unmatched junction bases numbered 5, after V lost 5 bases and J lost 4 bases. The CDR3 consists of 16 residues. The CDR3 reads CASSPGTSGMYNEQFF. The CDR3 DNA reads TGTGCCAGCAGCCCGGGGACTAGCGGGATGTACAATGAGCAGTTCTTC.

The V call is TRBV10-3, the J call TRBJ1-6, with D maybe TRBD1 (6 bases). Germline CDR1 and CDR2: ENHRY and SYGVKD. The CDR3 is 15 amino acids. V was clipped by 6 bases and J by 0 bases, with 9 bases between them. The CDR3: CAIRGTTSYNSPLHF. CDR3 bases: TGTGCCATCAGGGGGACAACCTCCTATAATTCACCCCTCCACTTT.

The chain combines TRBV27 with TRBJ1-3; no firm D call. CDR3 length: 13 amino acids. Germline V gene data show CDR1 as MNHEY and CDR2 as SMNVEV (reference sequence). V was cut by 5 bases and J by 9 bases, with 14 bases left in between. The CDR3 sequence: CASSIDVGGTIYF. The CDR3 DNA reads TGTGCCAGCAGTATCGACGTTGGAGGCACCATATATTTT.

This sequence joins TRBV3-1 (or the pseudogene TRBV3-2) and TRBJ2-5; 7 nucleotides line up with TRBD2. Germline V CDR1 and CDR2: LGHDT, YNNKEL (reference sequence). With V trimmed by 1 base and J by 9 bases, 17 bases remained unmatched. CDR3 size: 17 residues. CDR3 loop: CASSQGRVAGASRAQYF. DNA for the CDR3: TGTGCCAGCAGCCAAGGGAGGGTGGCGGGAGCCTCGAGGGCCCAGTACTTC.